Following are 13 T cell receptor beta chains from one sample sequenced in a study of T cell responses to AZD1222 COVID-19 vaccine. The table came from immunoSEQ multiplex PCR; TCRdb's copy has only in-frame clones and leaves some out. Of more than 95,000 clones in the sample, 80% to 90% were seen once. The sample here was peripheral blood, taken on day 0 of AZD1222 vaccination. The receptor set was obtained from an adult in good health.

The gene calls are TRBV7-2 and TRBJ1-6, with D perhaps matching TRBD1 (6 bases). There are 15 residues in the CDR3. V was shortened by 4 bases and J by 10 bases, with 17 bases between the two germline ends. The germline V gene encodes CDR1 SGHTA and CDR2 FQGNSA. The CDR3 loop reads CASSSATGRVSPLHF. DNA for the CDR3: TGTGCCAGCAGCTCGGCGACAGGTCGAGTCTCACCCCTCCACTTT. The entire variable domain, with the rest obtained from reference TRBV7-2 and TRBJ1-6, is as follows: GAGVSQSPSNKVTEKGKDVELRCDPISGHTALYWYRQSLGQGLEFLIYFQGNSAPDKSGLPSDRFSAERTGGSVSTLTIQRTQQEDSAVYLCASSSATGRVSPLHFGNGTRLTVT.

This chain connects TRBV27 to TRBJ1-6; D perhaps matches TRBD1 (5 bases). The germline V gene has CDR1 MNHEY and CDR2 SMNVEV (reference sequence). The CDR3 runs to 15 residues. Trimming cost V 6 bases and J 2 bases, with 11 bases left between them. The CDR3 nucleotides read TGTGCCAGCAGGCTCGGGGGGACCTATAATTCACCCCTCCACTTT. This encodes CASRLGGTYNSPLHF.

The chain has TRBV12-3 or TRBV12-4 and TRBJ1-5; D call uncertain. The V gene lost 3 bases and the J gene lost 2 bases, with 5 bases spanning the gap. The CDR3 has 13 amino acids. The CDR3 region is CASSFTRNQPQHF. The CDR3 nucleotides read TGTGCCAGCAGTTTTACGCGCAATCAGCCCCAGCATTTT.

V is TRBV28 and J is TRBJ1-2; 9 bases are shared with TRBD1. After removal of 10 bases from V and 4 bases from J, the junction contained 13 bases not matched to a gene. This CDR3 contains 15 residues. Germline CDR1 MDHEN, CDR2 SYDVKM. In DNA, the CDR3 is TGTGCCATTACGGCGGGGGACAGGGTGAGCTATGGCTACACCTTC. Its translation: CAITAGDRVSYGYTF.

The CDR3 DNA reads as TGTGCCAGCAGCGTACTAACGAACACCGGGGAGCTGTTTTTT. Residues: CASSVLTNTGELFF. The chain joins TRBV7-2 to TRBJ2-2, with no clear D. The V gene's germline CDR1 is SGHTA and CDR2 FQGNSA. Between the trimmed V and J ends, which lost 5 bases and 0 bases, there was a span of 7 bases. This CDR3 is 14 amino acids long.

The chain employs TRBV24-1 and TRBJ1-1; perhaps TRBD1 as D (6 bases). Germline V lookup: CDR1 KGHDR, CDR2 SFDVKD. With 7 bases removed from V and 8 bases from J, the gap between germline ends came to 16 bases. The CDR3 loop spans 13 amino acids. The CDR3 DNA follows: TGTGCCACCAGAGGACAGCCCCACGGGGAAGCTTTCTTT. Amino acids: CATRGQPHGEAFF.

This chain joins TRBV6-5 and TRBJ1-6; TRBD1 matches at 7 bases. This CDR3 is built from 14 residues. V shed 2 bases, J shed 10 bases, and the junction held 5 bases outside the gene matches. Germline assignment: CDR1 MNHEY and CDR2 SVGAGI. The CDR3 DNA reads as TGTGCCAGCAGTTACGGGGCAGGGGGATCACCCCTCCACTTT. This encodes CASSYGAGGSPLHF.

This sequence joins TRBV4-2 and TRBJ2-3; the match to TRBD2 covers 9 bases. There are 19 residues in the CDR3. The V segment lost 1 base and the J segment 3 bases; nucleotides outside the gene matches: 14. Germline CDR1 LGHNA, CDR2 YNFKEQ. CDR3 residues: CASSQGLADVGARTDTQYF. The DNA for the CDR3 is TGTGCCAGCAGCCAAGGACTAGCGGACGTTGGTGCGAGGACAGATACGCAGTATTTT.

Note on this clone: The germline gene is not matched at one end of the junction; a read error may be the cause. This specimen includes other DNA sequences encoding the same CDR3. The rearrangement joins TRBV10-3 to TRBJ1-3, with D possibly TRBD1 on 6 matching bases. The CDR3 spans 16 residues. CDR1 ENHRY and CDR2 SYGVKD come from the germline V gene. The CDR3 DNA is TGTGCCATCACACCCAACAGGGTCCTCTCTGGAAATACCATATATTTT. It translates to CAITPNRVLSGNTIYF.

The chain is built from TRBV5-1 and TRBJ2-1, with D perhaps being TRBD1 or TRBD2 (5 bases each). V was clipped by 3 bases and J by 5 bases, with 12 bases between them. The length of the CDR3 is 14 residues. CDR1 and CDR2 (germline): SGHRS, YFSETQ. The CDR3, as DNA: TGCGCCAGCAGCTCCGGGACCCCTGACAATGAGCAGTTCTTC. This codes for CASSSGTPDNEQFF.

This clone was detected once. The rearrangement joins TRBV5-4 to TRBJ2-5; the match to TRBD2 covers 14 bases. The V segment lost 3 bases and the J segment 4 bases; nucleotides outside the gene matches: 8. The V gene's germline CDR1 is SGHNT and CDR2 YYREEE (reference sequence). The CDR3 is 17 amino acids. CDR3 sequence: CASSSKTSGGALETQYF. The CDR3 coding sequence is TGTGCCAGCAGCTCCAAGACTAGCGGGGGGGCCTTAGAGACCCAGTACTTC.

The CDR3 sequence: CASSPDRENSPLHF. DNA of the CDR3: TGTGCCAGCAGCCCCGACAGGGAAAATTCACCCCTCCACTTT. The chain is built from TRBV3-1 (or the pseudogene TRBV3-2) and TRBJ1-6; 7 bases are a match to TRBD1. Per germline, CDR1 LGHDT and CDR2 YNNKEL (reference sequence). J lost 7 bases, V lost 4 bases, and 4 bases had no gene match. This CDR3 comprises 14 residues.

The chain joins TRBV7-8 to TRBJ1-1; D gene ambiguous. This CDR3 is 13 amino acids long. The V end lost 4 bases, the J end lost 5 bases, and 11 bases lay between the germline ends. Germline CDR1 SGHVS, CDR2 FQNEAQ. CDR3 nucleotides: TGTGCCAGCAGCTCCGCCGGCGGAACTGAAGCTTTCTTT. Translating it yields CASSSAGGTEAFF.